The 8 T cell receptor beta chains in this list originate from one sample, sequenced in a study of human T cells and chemical hapten exposure. The time point denotes: patch test 2, 6 weeks after DPC sensitization. Treatment described: therapeutic diphenylcyclopropenone sensitization with weekly scalp DPC. TCRdb recomputed calls from the RACE reads with MiXCR, one row per CDR3 protein. This repertoire shows more than 90,000 distinct CDR3 sequences, over 9.5% found once; its top ten account for 2.5% to 4%. The source was whole blood, collected in connection with sensitization to the hapten diphenylcyclopropenone (DPC). These receptors were taken from a middle-aged woman with alopecia areata. Some clones in this sample may be carry-over from other donors' samples.

This chain uses TRBV11-2 with TRBJ2-5, with D maybe TRBD2 (5 bases). Trimming took 4 bases from V and 2 from J, leaving 14 bases between them. Germline V gene data show CDR1 as SGHAT and CDR2 as FQNNGV. The length of the CDR3 is 15 residues. CDR3 DNA: TGTGCCAGCAGCTCCCAGCTCCGGAGGCAAGAGACCCAGTACTTC. Translating it yields CASSSQLRRQETQYF.

This clonotype was counted only a few times. The chain employs TRBV19 and TRBJ2-1, with TRBD1 identical over 8 bases. Germline CDR1 LNHDA, CDR2 SQIVND (reference sequence). The junction had 9 bases not matched to a gene; V was cut back by 0 bases and J by 8 bases. The CDR3 spans 16 residues. CDR3: CASSIDLWTGIDEQFF. In nucleotides, the CDR3 is TGTGCCAGTAGTATAGATCTATGGACAGGGATCGATGAGCAGTTCTTC.

This clonotype was detected ten times or more. V and J are TRBV30 and TRBJ1-5, with D perhaps matching TRBD1 (6 bases). Germline CDR1 GTSNPN, CDR2 SVGIG (reference sequence). The CDR3 length is 16 residues. V was shortened by 3 bases and J by 1 base, with 16 bases between the two germline ends. This chain's CDR3 is CAWRRSGGGSNQPQHF. In DNA form, the CDR3 reads TGTGCCTGGAGGCGGTCCGGGGGCGGAAGCAATCAGCCCCAGCATTTT.

V and J are TRBV6-1 and TRBJ1-4; tentatively, D is TRBD1 (6 bases). Trimming removed 7 bases from V and 7 bases from J, with 19 bases in between. CDR1 and CDR2 (germline): MNHNS, SASEGT. The CDR3 is 15 residues long. The CDR3 DNA sequence: TGTGCCAGCACCCCCCCGGGGGTGGGGGCTGAAAAACTGTTTTTT. The encoded protein is CASTPPGVGAEKLFF.

This clonotype was observed at least ten times. V usage is TRBV11-2 and J usage is TRBJ2-1, with D unclear. V was clipped by 5 bases and J by 9 bases, with 14 bases between them. This CDR3 spans 13 amino acids. CDR1 and CDR2 (germline): SGHAT, FQNNGV. CDR3 protein: CASSRLIRGEQFF. CDR3 nucleotide sequence: TGTGCCAGCAGCCGTTTGATTCGCGGTGAGCAGTTCTTC.

The chain uses TRBV12-3 or TRBV12-4 and TRBJ1-1; D is possibly TRBD1 (5 bases). The V and J ends lost 5 bases and 5 bases respectively, with 12 bases between them. The CDR3 spans 13 residues. The CDR3 DNA reads TGTGCCAGCAGTCCCGACAGTGGGACTGAAGCTTTCTTT. Its translation is CASSPDSGTEAFF.

This clonotype has ten or more counts. J is TRBJ2-1 and V is TRBV19, with TRBD2 matching over 8 bases. Germline loops: CDR1 LNHDA, CDR2 SQIVND (reference sequence). The CDR3 is 14 amino acids. Losses at the gene ends were 5 bases for V and 8 bases for J; bases not matched to a gene: 8. CDR3: CASSQASGLHEQFF. Here the CDR3 DNA reads TGTGCCAGTAGTCAGGCTAGCGGGCTTCATGAGCAGTTCTTC.

Only a few counts were recorded for this clonotype. CDR3: CSVDGGYDEQYF. The CDR3 DNA follows: TGCAGCGTTGACGGGGGGTACGACGAGCAGTACTTC. The genes are TRBV29-1 and TRBJ2-7; 7 bases are a match to TRBD2. The germline V gene encodes CDR1 SQVTM and CDR2 ANQGSEA. The CDR3 length is 12 residues. J gave up 5 bases and V 3 bases, and 4 bases lay outside the gene matches.